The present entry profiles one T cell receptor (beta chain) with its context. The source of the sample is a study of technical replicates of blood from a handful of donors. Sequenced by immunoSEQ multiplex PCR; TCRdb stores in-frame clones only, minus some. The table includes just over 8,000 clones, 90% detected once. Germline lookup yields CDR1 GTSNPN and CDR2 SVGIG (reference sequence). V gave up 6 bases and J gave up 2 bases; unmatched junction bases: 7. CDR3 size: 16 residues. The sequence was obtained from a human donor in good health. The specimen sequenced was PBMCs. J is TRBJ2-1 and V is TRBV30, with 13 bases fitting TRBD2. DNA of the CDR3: TGTGCCTGCTCGGGACTAGCGGGACCCACCTACAATGAGCAGTTCTTC. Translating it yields CACSGLAGPTYNEQFF. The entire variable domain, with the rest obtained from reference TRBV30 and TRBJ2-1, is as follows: SQTIHQWPATLVQPVGSPLSLECTVEGTSNPNLYWYRQAAGRGLQLLFYSVGIGQISSEVPQNLSASRPQDRQFILSSKKLLLSDSGFYLCACSGLAGPTYNEQFFGPGTRLTVL.